The rows below give T cell receptor beta chains drawn from one sample of a study of blood T cells in healthy people across ages. TCRdb re-called the 5' RACE reads through MiXCR, storing one row per CDR3 protein. The sample contains about 930,000 distinct CDR3 sequences, almost 30% of which appear only once. These records were also assigned to another study, of T cells of mothers and their children.

The sample comprised blood. The source of these receptors is a woman aged 40 to 50 in good health. Both conserved end residues are part of each CDR3. A D gene is named only where the DNA matches it firmly. Clone size is not always given. Where it is, it says once, few, many or a class for expanded clones.

-	-	16	TRBJ2-5	TRBV6-5	TGTGCCAGCAGTTACTCGAGTGGGGCCGTCTCATATGAGCAGTACTTC	CASSYSSGAVSYEQYF
few	-	17	TRBJ2-7	TRBV7-2	TGTGCCAGCAGCTTAGTTTTCCCGGGCAGTCTACCCTACGAGCAGTACTTC	CASSLVFPGSLPYEQYF
-	-	13	TRBJ2-2	TRBV5-1	TGCGCCAGCAGCTTGGCTATCGCCGGGGAGCTGTTTTTT	CASSLAIAGELFF
few	-	14	TRBJ1-2	TRBV7-9	TGTGCCAGCATCGGAGAAGGGGGTAGCTATGGCTACACCTTC	CASIGEGGSYGYTF
-	-	16	TRBJ2-5	TRBV7-2	TGTGCCAGCAGCCACGACACCGGGATCAAAAAAGAGACCCAGTACTTC	CASSHDTGIKKETQYF
-	-	14	TRBJ1-4	TRBV20-1	TGCAGTGCTAGAGGCGGCAGGGGATACGAAAAACTGTTTTTT	CSARGGRGYEKLFF
-	TRBD2	19	TRBJ2-1	TRBV28	TGTGCCAGCGGAATCCCGGAACTAGCGGGGGGGAGCTCCTACAATGAGCAGTTCTTC	CASGIPELAGGSSYNEQFF
many	-	15	TRBJ2-7	TRBV12-3/TRBV12-4	TGTGCCAGCAGTTCATCCGGGTTTCTAAACTACGAGCAGTACTTC	CASSSSGFLNYEQYF
many	-	10	TRBJ2-5	TRBV29-1	TGCAGCGTTACGGGCGTGACCCAGTACTTC	CSVTGVTQYF
few	-	13	TRBJ1-5	TRBV6-2/TRBV6-3	TGTGCCAGCAGTTCCGACAGGAGACAGCCCCAGCATTTT	CASSSDRRQPQHF
-	-	12	TRBJ2-4	TRBV18	TGTGCCAGCTCACCACCGTCTGGGATTCAGTACTTC	CASSPPSGIQYF
-	-	15	TRBJ2-3	TRBV5-1	TGCGCCAGCAGGGGAAGGGGACAATTCACAGATACGCAGTATTTT	CASRGRGQFTDTQYF
few	-	13	TRBJ2-5	TRBV4-1	TGCGCCAGCAGCCAAGCAGGGCGCGAGACCCAGTACTTC	CASSQAGRETQYF
few	TRBD2	17	TRBJ2-7	TRBV10-3	TGTGCCATCCGCCCCACCACTCGGCTAGCGGGGGATTACGAGCAGTACTTC	CAIRPTTRLAGDYEQYF
many	-	12	TRBJ2-7	TRBV20-1	TGCAGTGCTAAGACAGTAGTAGGCGAGCAGTACTTC	CSAKTVVGEQYF
many	-	17	TRBJ2-5	TRBV10-3	TGTGCCATCAGTGAGCGGGGGACCCACAGGATGCAAGAGACCCAGTACTTC	CAISERGTHRMQETQYF
many	-	15	TRBJ1-4	TRBV7-8	TGTGCCAGCAGCTTATTGGGGACAACTAATGAAAAACTGTTTTTT	CASSLLGTTNEKLFF
-	-	14	TRBJ1-6	TRBV2	TGTGCCAGCAGCGCTAAGCAGGATAATTCACCCCTCCACTTT	CASSAKQDNSPLHF
-	TRBD1	18	TRBJ2-1	TRBV3-1	TGTGCCAGCAGCCAAAGGATTAGGGGGCCCGGGTCCTACAATGAGCAGTTCTTC	CASSQRIRGPGSYNEQFF
-	-	14	TRBJ1-5	TRBV20-1	TGCAGTGCAAAAGAGGCAGGGAGGGATCAGCCCCAGCATTTT	CSAKEAGRDQPQHF
few	-	12	TRBJ1-2	TRBV27	TGTGCCAGCGCCGGGTTGACGGGGGGCTACACCTTC	CASAGLTGGYTF
-	TRBD1	15	TRBJ2-5	TRBV24-1	TGTGCCACCAGTGACATTCGGACAGGGAGGGAGACCCAGTACTTC	CATSDIRTGRETQYF
many	-	15	TRBJ2-3	TRBV29-1	TGCAGCGTTGATGGTCTCAACACTAGCACAGATACGCAGTATTTT	CSVDGLNTSTDTQYF
-	-	13	TRBJ1-2	TRBV28	TGTGCCATCCATTCCGGGGAAAACTATGGCTACACCTTC	CAIHSGENYGYTF
few	TRBD1	13	TRBJ2-1	TRBV2	TGTGCCAGCAGACAGGGGCTCGGCAATGAGCAGTTCTTC	CASRQGLGNEQFF
-	-	17	TRBJ2-1	TRBV6-1	TGTGCCAGCAGCCCCCCCGGGGCCGGGGGACCTTACAATGAGCAGTTCTTC	CASSPPGAGGPYNEQFF
few	TRBD1	17	TRBJ1-6	TRBV18	TGTGCCAGCTCACCCCTAGGGACAGGGGGCCAGGATTCACCCCTCCACTTT	CASSPLGTGGQDSPLHF
few	-	15	TRBJ2-5	TRBV7-2	TGTGCCAGCAGGGCCCGTTCCCAGACGGGTGAGACCCAGTACTTC	CASRARSQTGETQYF
many	-	14	TRBJ2-7	TRBV4-1	TGCGCCAGCAGCCAAGAAACTAGTGGGTACGAGCAGTACTTC	CASSQETSGYEQYF
many	-	13	TRBJ2-1	TRBV12-3/TRBV12-4	TGTGCCAGCACCTTACAGTATGGCAATGAGCAGTTCTTC	CASTLQYGNEQFF
few	-	15	TRBJ2-5	TRBV20-1	TGCAGTGCTAGAGATCGTGCGGGGCCCCAAGAGACCCAGTACTTC	CSARDRAGPQETQYF
few	-	15	TRBJ2-1	TRBV5-1	TGCGCCAGCAGTTCCCTCGGTAGCTCCTACAATGAGCAGTTCTTC	CASSSLGSSYNEQFF
-	-	12	TRBJ1-2	TRBV6-5	TGTGCCAGCAGCGCAGGGGAATATGGCTACACCTTC	CASSAGEYGYTF
many	TRBD2	14	TRBJ2-4	TRBV4-3	TGCGCCAACAGCCAAGATGCGGGGGGGAACATTCAGTACTTC	CANSQDAGGNIQYF
many	TRBD1	16	TRBJ2-7	TRBV28	TGTGCCAGCAGTTTAGTAGGGCGACAGGGGTCCTACGAGCAGTACTTC	CASSLVGRQGSYEQYF
-	-	15	TRBJ1-5	TRBV7-2	TGTGCCAGCAGCTTTAACAGGGTATCCAATCAGCCCCAGCATTTT	CASSFNRVSNQPQHF
-	TRBD1	13	TRBJ2-1	TRBV6-2/TRBV6-3	TGTGCCATAACGACAGGGTCGAGCAATGAGCAGTTCTTC	CAITTGSSNEQFF
many	TRBD1	13	TRBJ2-7	TRBV20-1	TGCAGTCCAGGGGGCCTTGATACCTACGAGCAGTACTTC	CSPGGLDTYEQYF
-	-	13	TRBJ1-5	TRBV2	TGTGCCAGCAGGGTCAGGACTGTCCAGCCCCAGCATTTT	CASRVRTVQPQHF
-	-	15	TRBJ1-1	TRBV5-1	TGCGCCAGCAGCCCCCAGGCAGGGATGAACACTGAAGCTTTCTTT	CASSPQAGMNTEAFF
-	-	15	TRBJ1-6	TRBV7-7	TGTGCTAGCAGCTTAGCTGGCCCGCCGGATTCACCCCTCCACTTT	CASSLAGPPDSPLHF
-	-	15	TRBJ2-2	TRBV21-1	TGTGCCAGCTTATCGTACGGTCGGGACACCGGGGAGCTGTTTTTT	CASLSYGRDTGELFF
-	-	17	TRBJ1-1	TRBV6-5	TGTGCCAGCAGTTACTCGAGGGTCGGGGGGCCGACCACTGAAGCTTTCTTT	CASSYSRVGGPTTEAFF
few	TRBD2	18	TRBJ2-1	TRBV2	TGTGCCAGCAGTGACCTCCACCCTCTAGCGGGGGTCTACAATGAGCAGTTCTTC	CASSDLHPLAGVYNEQFF
-	-	12	TRBJ2-1	TRBV29-1	TGCAGCGTTGAAGTGGTCAGGAATGAGCAGTTCTTC	CSVEVVRNEQFF
many	-	15	TRBJ1-2	TRBV5-1	TGCGCCAGCAGCGCGGGGGTCACGGCCCCTGGGGGCTACACCTTC	CASSAGVTAPGGYTF
few	TRBD2	18	TRBJ2-3	TRBV4-3	TGTGCCAGCAGCCAGGGACTAGCGGGGGGGTCTAGCACAGATACGCAGTATTTT	CASSQGLAGGSSTDTQYF
many	TRBD2	19	TRBJ2-1	TRBV3-1	TGTGCCAGCAGCCTCCGGACTAGCGGGGGGGCGAGCTCCTACAATGAGCAGTTCTTC	CASSLRTSGGASSYNEQFF
-	-	15	TRBJ2-7	TRBV6-6	TGTGCCAGCAGTGACAGGACAAGGGGGTTCTACGAGCAGTACTTC	CASSDRTRGFYEQYF
few	TRBD1	16	TRBJ2-3	TRBV12-3/TRBV12-4	TGTGCCAGCAGTTTCTTAGGGGGCCCCTCGACAGATACGCAGTATTTT	CASSFLGGPSTDTQYF
once	-	14	TRBJ2-3	TRBV12-3/TRBV12-4	TGTGCCAGCAGTTTAATAGTGGGAACAGATACGCAGTATTTT	CASSLIVGTDTQYF
-	TRBD2	19	TRBJ2-3	TRBV5-1	TGCGCCAGCAGCTCTAGGGGGACTAGCGGGGGTACCAGCACAGATACGCAGTATTTT	CASSSRGTSGGTSTDTQYF
many	-	10	TRBJ2-7	TRBV29-1	TGCAGCGTTGTGGGGGACGAGCAGTACTTC	CSVVGDEQYF
few	-	11	TRBJ2-1	TRBV20-1	TGCAGCGGGGACATAGCCTACGAGCAGTTCTTC	CSGDIAYEQFF
many	-	16	TRBJ1-2	TRBV6-6	TGTGCCAGCAGTTACTCTACTGTCCCGAGGGGCTATGGCTACACCTTC	CASSYSTVPRGYGYTF
many	-	12	TRBJ2-7	TRBV7-2	TGTGCCAGCAGCTTAGCTAAAGGCGAGCAGTACTTC	CASSLAKGEQYF
few	-	16	TRBJ2-2	TRBV5-1	TGCGCCAGCAGCTTGGTACAGGGCTGGGACACCGGGGAGCTGTTTTTT	CASSLVQGWDTGELFF
few	-	15	TRBJ2-7	TRBV6-5	TGTGCCAGCAGTTACGGTACATTCAGCTCCTACGAGCAGTACTTC	CASSYGTFSSYEQYF
many	TRBD1	15	TRBJ2-1	TRBV20-1	TGCAGTGCTAGAGATATAGGACAGGGGTCAAATGAGCAGTTCTTC	CSARDIGQGSNEQFF
many	-	13	TRBJ1-2	TRBV29-1	TGCAGCGTTGTTAATGGGTTCGACTATGGCTACACCTTC	CSVVNGFDYGYTF